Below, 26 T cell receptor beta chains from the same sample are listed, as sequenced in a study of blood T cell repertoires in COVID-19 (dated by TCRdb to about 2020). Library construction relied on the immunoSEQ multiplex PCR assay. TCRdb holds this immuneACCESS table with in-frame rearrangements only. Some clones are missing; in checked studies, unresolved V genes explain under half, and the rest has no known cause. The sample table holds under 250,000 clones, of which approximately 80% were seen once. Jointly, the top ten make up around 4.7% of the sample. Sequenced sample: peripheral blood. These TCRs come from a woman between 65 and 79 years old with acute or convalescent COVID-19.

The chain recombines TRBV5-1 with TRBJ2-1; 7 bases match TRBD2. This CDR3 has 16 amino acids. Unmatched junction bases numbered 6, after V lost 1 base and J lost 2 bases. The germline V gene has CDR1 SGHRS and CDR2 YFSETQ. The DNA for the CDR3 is TGCGCCAGCAGCTTGAGCGGGGACGCCGCCTACAATGAGCAGTTCTTC. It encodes CASSLSGDAAYNEQFF.

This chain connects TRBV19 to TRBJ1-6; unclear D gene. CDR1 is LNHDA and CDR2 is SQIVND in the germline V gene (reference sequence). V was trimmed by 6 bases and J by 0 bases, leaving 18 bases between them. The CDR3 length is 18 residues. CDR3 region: CASSKGDSRSSYNSPLHF. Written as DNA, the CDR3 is TGTGCCAGTAGCAAAGGAGATTCTCGGAGCTCCTATAATTCACCCCTCCACTTT.

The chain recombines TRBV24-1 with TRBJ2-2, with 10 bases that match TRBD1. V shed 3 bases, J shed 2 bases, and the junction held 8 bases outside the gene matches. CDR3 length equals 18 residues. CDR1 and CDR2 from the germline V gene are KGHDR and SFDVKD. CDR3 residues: CATSDGDRGLSNTGELFF. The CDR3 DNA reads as TGTGCCACCAGTGATGGGGACAGGGGACTCTCAAACACCGGGGAGCTGTTTTTT.

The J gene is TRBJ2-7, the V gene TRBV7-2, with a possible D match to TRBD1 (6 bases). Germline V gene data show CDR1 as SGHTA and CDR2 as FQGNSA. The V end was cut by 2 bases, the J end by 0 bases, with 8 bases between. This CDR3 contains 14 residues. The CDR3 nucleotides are TGTGCCAGCAGCTTAAGGACAGTCTCCTACGAGCAGTACTTC. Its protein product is CASSLRTVSYEQYF. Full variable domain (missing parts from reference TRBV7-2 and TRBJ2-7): GAGVSQSPSNKVTEKGKDVELRCDPISGHTALYWYRQSLGQGLEFLIYFQGNSAPDKSGLPSDRFSAERTGGSVSTLTIQRTQQEDSAVYLCASSLRTVSYEQYFGPGTRLTVT.

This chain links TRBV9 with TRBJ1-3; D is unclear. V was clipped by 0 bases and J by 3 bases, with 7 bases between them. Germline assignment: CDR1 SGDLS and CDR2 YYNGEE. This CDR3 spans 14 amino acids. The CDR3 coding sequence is TGTGCCAGCAGCGTAGGAGGGTTTGGAAACACCATATATTTT. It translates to CASSVGGFGNTIYF.

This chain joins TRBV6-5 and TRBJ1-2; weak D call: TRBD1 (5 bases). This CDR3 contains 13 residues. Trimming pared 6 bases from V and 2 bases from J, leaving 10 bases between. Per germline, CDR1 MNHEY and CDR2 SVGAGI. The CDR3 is CASRNPGNYGYTF. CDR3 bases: TGTGCCAGCAGGAACCCAGGGAACTATGGCTACACCTTC.

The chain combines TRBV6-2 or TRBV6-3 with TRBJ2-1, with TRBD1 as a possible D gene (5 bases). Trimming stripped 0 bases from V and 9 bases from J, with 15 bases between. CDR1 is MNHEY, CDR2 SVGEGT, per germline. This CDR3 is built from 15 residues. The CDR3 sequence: CASSYSGRAISEQFF. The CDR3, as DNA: TGTGCCAGCAGTTACTCGGGCAGGGCAATCTCTGAGCAGTTCTTC.

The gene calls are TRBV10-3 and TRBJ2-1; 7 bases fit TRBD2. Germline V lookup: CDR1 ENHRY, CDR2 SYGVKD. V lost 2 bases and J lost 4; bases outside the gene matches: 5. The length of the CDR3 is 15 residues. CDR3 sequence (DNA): TGTGCCATCAGTGAGCCTGGCGGGGGATACAATGAGCAGTTCTTC. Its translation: CAISEPGGGYNEQFF.

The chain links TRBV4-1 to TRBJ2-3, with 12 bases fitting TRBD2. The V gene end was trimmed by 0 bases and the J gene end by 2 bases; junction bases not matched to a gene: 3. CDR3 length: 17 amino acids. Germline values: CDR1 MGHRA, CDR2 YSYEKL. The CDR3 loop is CASSQDSSGGATDTQYF. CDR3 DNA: TGCGCCAGCAGCCAAGATTCTAGCGGGGGGGCCACAGATACGCAGTATTTT.

CDR3 sequence reads: CASTWTGGADTQYF. DNA for the CDR3: TGTGCCAGCACCTGGACAGGGGGCGCGGATACGCAGTATTTT. V gene TRBV9 combines with J gene TRBJ2-3, with TRBD1 identical over 11 bases. Germline CDR1 reads SGDLS; CDR2 reads YYNGEE. CDR3 length: 14 amino acids. With V trimmed by 6 bases and J by 6 bases, 6 bases remained unmatched.

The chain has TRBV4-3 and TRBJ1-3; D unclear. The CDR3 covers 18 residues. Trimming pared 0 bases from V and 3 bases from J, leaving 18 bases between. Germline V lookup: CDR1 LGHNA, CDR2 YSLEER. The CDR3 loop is CASSQDPPGLVGGNTIYF. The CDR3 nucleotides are TGCGCCAGCAGCCAAGATCCACCAGGTTTGGTTGGTGGAAACACCATATATTTT.

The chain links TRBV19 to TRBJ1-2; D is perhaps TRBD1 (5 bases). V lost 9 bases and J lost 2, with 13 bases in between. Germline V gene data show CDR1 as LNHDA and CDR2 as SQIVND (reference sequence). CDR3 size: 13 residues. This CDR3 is CASGGALNYGYTF. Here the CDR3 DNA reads TGTGCCAGCGGAGGGGCCCTCAACTATGGCTACACCTTC.

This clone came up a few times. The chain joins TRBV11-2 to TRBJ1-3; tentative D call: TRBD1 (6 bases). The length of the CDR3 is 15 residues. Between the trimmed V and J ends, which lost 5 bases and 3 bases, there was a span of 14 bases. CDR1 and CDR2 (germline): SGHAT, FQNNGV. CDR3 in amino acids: CASSHGQTLGNTIYF. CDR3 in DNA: TGTGCCAGCAGCCACGGACAGACTCTTGGAAACACCATATATTTT.

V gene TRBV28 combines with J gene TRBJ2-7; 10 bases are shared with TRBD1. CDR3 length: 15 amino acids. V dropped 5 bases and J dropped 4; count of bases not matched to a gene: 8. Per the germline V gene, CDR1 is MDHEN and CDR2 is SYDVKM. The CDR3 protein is CASSRGTGVRYEQYF. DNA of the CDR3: TGTGCCAGCAGTCGGGGGACAGGGGTTCGGTACGAGCAGTACTTC. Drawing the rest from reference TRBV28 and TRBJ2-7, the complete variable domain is DVKVTQSSRYLVKRTGEKVFLECVQDMDHENMFWYRQDPGLGLRLIYFSYDVKMKEKGDIPEGYSVSREKKERFSLILESASTNQTSMYLCASSRGTGVRYEQYFGPGTRLTVT.

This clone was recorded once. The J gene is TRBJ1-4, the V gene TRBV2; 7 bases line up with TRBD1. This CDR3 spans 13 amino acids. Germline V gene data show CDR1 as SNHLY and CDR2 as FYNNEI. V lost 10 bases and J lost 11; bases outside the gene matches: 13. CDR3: CATKGQLIPKLFF. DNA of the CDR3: TGTGCCACCAAGGGACAGTTGATCCCTAAACTGTTTTTT.

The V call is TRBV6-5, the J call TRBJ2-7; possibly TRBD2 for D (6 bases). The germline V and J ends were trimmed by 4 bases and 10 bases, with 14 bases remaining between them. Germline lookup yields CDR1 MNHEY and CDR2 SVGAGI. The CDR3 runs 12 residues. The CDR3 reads CASSWAGSEQYF. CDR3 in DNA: TGTGCCAGCAGTTGGGCGGGGTCTGAACAGTACTTC.

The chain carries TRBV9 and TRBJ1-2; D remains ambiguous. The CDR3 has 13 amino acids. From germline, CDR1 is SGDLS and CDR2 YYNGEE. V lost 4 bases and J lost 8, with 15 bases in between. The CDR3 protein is CASSLLVGLGYTF. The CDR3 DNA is TGTGCCAGCAGCCTCCTGGTTGGCCTGGGCTACACCTTC.

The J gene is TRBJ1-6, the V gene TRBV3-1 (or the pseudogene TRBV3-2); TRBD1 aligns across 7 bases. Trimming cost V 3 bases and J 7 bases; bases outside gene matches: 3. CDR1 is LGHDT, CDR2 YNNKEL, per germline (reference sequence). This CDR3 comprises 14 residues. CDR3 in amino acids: CASSQTGTNSPLHF. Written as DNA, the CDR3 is TGTGCCAGCAGCCAGACAGGGACGAATTCACCCCTCCACTTT.

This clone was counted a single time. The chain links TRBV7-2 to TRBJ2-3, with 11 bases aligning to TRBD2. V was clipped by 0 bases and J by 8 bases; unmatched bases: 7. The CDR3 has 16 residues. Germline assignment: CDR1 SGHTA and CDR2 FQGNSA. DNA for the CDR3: TGTGCCAGCAGCTTAGCTTGGGGACTAGCGGAACTTACGCAGTATTTT. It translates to CASSLAWGLAELTQYF.

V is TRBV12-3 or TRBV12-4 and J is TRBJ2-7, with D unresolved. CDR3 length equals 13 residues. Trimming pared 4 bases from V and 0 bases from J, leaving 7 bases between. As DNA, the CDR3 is TGTGCCAGCAGTTCTTTGGCCTCCTACGAGCAGTACTTC. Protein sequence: CASSSLASYEQYF.

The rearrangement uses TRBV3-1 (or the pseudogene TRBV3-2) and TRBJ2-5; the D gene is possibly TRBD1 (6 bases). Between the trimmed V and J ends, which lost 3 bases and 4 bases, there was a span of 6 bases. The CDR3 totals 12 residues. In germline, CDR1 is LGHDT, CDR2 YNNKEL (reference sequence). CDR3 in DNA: TGTGCCAGCAGCCAGGGGGCAGAGACCCAGTACTTC. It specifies CASSQGAETQYF.

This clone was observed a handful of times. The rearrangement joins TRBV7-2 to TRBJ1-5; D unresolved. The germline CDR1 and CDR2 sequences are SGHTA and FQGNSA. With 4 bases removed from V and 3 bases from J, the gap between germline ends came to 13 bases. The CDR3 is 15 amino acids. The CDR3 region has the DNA TGTGCCAGCAGCTCAGCGGCCCAATTCAATCAGCCCCAGCATTTT. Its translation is CASSSAAQFNQPQHF.

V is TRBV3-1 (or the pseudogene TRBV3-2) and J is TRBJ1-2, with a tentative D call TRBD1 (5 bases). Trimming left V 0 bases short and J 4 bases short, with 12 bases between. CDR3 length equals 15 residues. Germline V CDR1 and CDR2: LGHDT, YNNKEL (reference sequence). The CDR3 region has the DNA TGTGCCAGCAGCCAAGAGACAGTCCTCGGCTATGGCTACACCTTC. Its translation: CASSQETVLGYGYTF.

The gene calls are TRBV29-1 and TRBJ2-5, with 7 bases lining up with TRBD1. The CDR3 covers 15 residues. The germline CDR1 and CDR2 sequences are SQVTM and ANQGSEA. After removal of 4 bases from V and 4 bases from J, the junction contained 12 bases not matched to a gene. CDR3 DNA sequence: TGCAGCGTTGGCCCCTCCACAGGGGTGCGAGAGACCCAGTACTTC. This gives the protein CSVGPSTGVRETQYF.

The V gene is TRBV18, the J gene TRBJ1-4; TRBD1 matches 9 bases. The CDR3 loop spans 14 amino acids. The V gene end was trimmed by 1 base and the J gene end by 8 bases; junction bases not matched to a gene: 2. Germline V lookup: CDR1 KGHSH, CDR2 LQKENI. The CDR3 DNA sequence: TGTGCCAGCTCACCACGGACAGGGGACGAAAAACTGTTTTTT. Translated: CASSPRTGDEKLFF.

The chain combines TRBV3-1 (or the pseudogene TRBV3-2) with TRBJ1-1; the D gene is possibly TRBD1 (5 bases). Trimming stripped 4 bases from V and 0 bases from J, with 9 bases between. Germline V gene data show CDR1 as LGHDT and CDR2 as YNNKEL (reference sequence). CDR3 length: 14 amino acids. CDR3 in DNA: TGTGCCAGCAGCCGACAGTATATGAACACTGAAGCTTTCTTT. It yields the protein CASSRQYMNTEAFF.